At least ten counts were recorded for the clone carrying this T cell receptor (beta chain). The antigen is undetermined. The CDR3 covers 17 residues. Trimming cost V 0 bases and J 1 base, with 14 bases left between them. Looked up from germline, CDR1 is SGHTS and CDR2 is YDEGEE. The sample belongs to a study of Graves' ophthalmopathy and Graves' hyperthyroidism. The wider study: Being free of ophthalmopathy for 18 months of follow-up defined stable hyperthyroidism.

Other autoimmune diseases, uncontrolled infections, pregnancy or lactation excluded patients from enrollment. Diagnosis was based on clinical symptoms, serum thyroxine, TRAb, thyroid ultrasound and orbital computed tomography. Amplified material comprised TCR beta CDR3 regions derived from RNA transcripts. Amplification began with first-round RT-PCR using HTBI primers, then second-round multiplex PCR was performed. TCRdb reprocessed the multiplex PCR reads with MiXCR, giving one entry per CDR3 protein. The sample comprises roughly 600,000 distinct CDR3 sequences, 35% to 40% of which are singletons, and around 4.6% rests with the top ten. Study-wide results and limits: The authors also found most expanded thyroid clonotypes above 0.001 frequency in blood.

V usage is TRBV5-8 and J usage is TRBJ1-5; tentative D call: TRBD1 (5 bases). Sequencing was carried out using peripheral blood or thyroid tissue (not recorded which). The origin of this receptor is an adult man with Graves' hyperthyroidism. CDR3: CASSLAVQAASNQPQHF. In DNA, the CDR3 is TGTGCCAGCAGCTTGGCTGTACAGGCAGCAAGCAATCAGCCCCAGCATTTT.